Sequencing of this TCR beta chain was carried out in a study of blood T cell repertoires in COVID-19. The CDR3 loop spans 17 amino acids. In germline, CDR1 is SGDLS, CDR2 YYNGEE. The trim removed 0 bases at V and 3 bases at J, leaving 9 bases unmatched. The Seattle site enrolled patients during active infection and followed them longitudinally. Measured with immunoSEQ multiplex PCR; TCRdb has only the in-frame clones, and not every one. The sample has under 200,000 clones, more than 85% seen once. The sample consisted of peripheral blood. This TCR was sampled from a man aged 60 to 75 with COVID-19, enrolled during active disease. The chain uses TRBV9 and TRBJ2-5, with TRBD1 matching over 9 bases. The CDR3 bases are TGTGCCAGCAGCGTAGGCTTCGCGGGACAGGGTGAAGAGACCCAGTACTTC. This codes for CASSVGFAGQGEETQYF.